Shown below are 27 T cell receptor beta chains from a single sample sequenced in a study of identical twins. TCRdb re-analysed the 5' RACE reads in MiXCR, keeping a single row per CDR3 protein. The sample has roughly 1,500,000 distinct CDR3 sequences, roughly 35% seen once. The sample was cord blood. The source of these receptors is a newborn girl in good health.

In its sample, this clonotype was seen a few times. This chain joins TRBV6-4 and TRBJ1-2; D unresolved. Germline V CDR1 and CDR2: MRHNA, SNTAGT. The CDR3 totals 15 residues. V lost 5 bases and J lost 2, with 15 bases in between. For the CDR3, the DNA is TGTGCCAGCAGTCCTTCCGGACGGATCAACTATGGCTACACCTTC. Encoded protein: CASSPSGRINYGYTF.

The V gene is TRBV27, the J gene TRBJ1-6; 12 positions match TRBD1. V gave up 4 bases and J gave up 9 bases; unmatched junction bases: 4. CDR3 length equals 15 residues. The germline CDR1 and CDR2 sequences are MNHEY and SMNVEV (reference sequence). The CDR3 sequence is CASSSPGQGASPLHF. CDR3 DNA sequence: TGTGCCAGCAGTTCACCGGGACAGGGGGCTTCACCCCTCCACTTT.

J is TRBJ2-2 and V is TRBV15; 10 bases agree with TRBD2. Trimming at V came to 4 bases and at J to 6 bases, leaving 5 bases not matched to a gene. The CDR3 runs 15 residues. Germline-derived CDR1 and CDR2 are LNHNV and YYDKDF (reference sequence). CDR3 residues: CATSIVSGRAGELFF. The DNA of the CDR3 is TGTGCCACCAGCATTGTAAGCGGGAGGGCCGGGGAGCTGTTTTTT.

This clonotype appeared a few times. This sequence joins TRBV28 and TRBJ1-2; D is ambiguous. Trimming left V 3 bases short and J 4 bases short, with 9 bases between. Germline loops: CDR1 MDHEN, CDR2 SYDVKM. This CDR3 comprises 13 residues. CDR3 nucleotides: TGTGCCAGCAGTTTTTCCGGCAGCTATGGCTACACCTTC. Translating it yields CASSFSGSYGYTF.

The chain employs TRBV6-6 and TRBJ2-7; D unresolved. Per germline, CDR1 MNHNY and CDR2 SVGAGI (reference sequence). Deletions cut 0 bases from V and 0 bases from J, with 6 bases between. The CDR3 is made up of 14 amino acids. CDR3 loop: CASSYSFNSYEQYF. Written as DNA, the CDR3 is TGTGCCAGCAGTTACTCATTTAACTCCTACGAGCAGTACTTC.

The chain combines TRBV6-2 or TRBV6-3 with TRBJ2-1; D gene uncertain. The CDR3 contains 13 residues. The germline V gene has CDR1 MNHEY and CDR2 SVGEGT. V was trimmed by 7 bases and J by 12 bases, leaving 19 bases between them. The CDR3 spells CASITRPGVAQFF. The CDR3 DNA follows: TGTGCCAGCATCACCCGACCCGGCGTGGCGCAGTTCTTC.

J is TRBJ1-1 and V is TRBV3-1, with a tentative D call TRBD1 (6 bases). Germline assignment: CDR1 LGHDT and CDR2 YNNKEL (reference sequence). V gave up 2 bases and J gave up 7 bases, with 17 bases separating them. The CDR3 extends over 15 amino acids. The CDR3 spells CASSQILQRTVEAFF. CDR3 nucleotides: TGTGCCAGCAGCCAAATTCTGCAAAGGACAGTTGAAGCTTTCTTT.

The chain carries TRBV10-3 and TRBJ1-2; 8 bases are shared with TRBD1. With V trimmed by 6 bases and J by 7 bases, 4 bases remained unmatched. Per the germline V gene, CDR1 is ENHRY and CDR2 is SYGVKD. The CDR3 spans 12 residues. As DNA, the CDR3 is TGTGCCATCAGCTCAGGGGGCAGTGGCTACACCTTC. It translates to CAISSGGSGYTF.

The V and J genes are TRBV9 and TRBJ2-7; D is possibly TRBD2 (6 bases). Germline CDR1 is SGDLS and CDR2 is YYNGEE. Trimming stripped 3 bases from V and 0 bases from J, with 10 bases between. This CDR3 comprises 14 residues. The CDR3 sequence: CASSGTSPSYEQYF. CDR3 nucleotide sequence: TGTGCCAGCAGCGGCACTAGCCCCTCCTACGAGCAGTACTTC.

This clonotype occurred a few times. Likely a read error: the CDR3 ends without its conserved phenylalanine or tryptophan. The CDR3 coding sequence is TGTGCCAGCAGCCCCACCCTGTCGGACGGAAACATTCAGTACTTA. This encodes CASSPTLSDGNIQYL. The V call is TRBV7-2, the J call TRBJ2-4; D ambiguous. Looked up from germline, CDR1 is SGHTA and CDR2 is FQGNSA. The V gene lost 5 bases and the J gene lost 6 bases, with 17 bases spanning the gap. This CDR3 spans 15 amino acids.

V usage is TRBV7-9 and J usage is TRBJ2-3; D possibly corresponds to TRBD1 (5 bases). Germline-derived CDR1 and CDR2 are SEHNR and FQNEAQ (reference sequence). There are 15 residues in the CDR3. Trimming stripped 2 bases from V and 7 bases from J, with 16 bases between. The CDR3 coding sequence is TGTGCCAGCAGCTTATCCGACAGAAGGCGGAATACGCAGTATTTT. Residues: CASSLSDRRRNTQYF.

The chain employs TRBV7-2 and TRBJ2-3; tentative D call: TRBD1 (5 bases). CDR1 is SGHTA, CDR2 FQGNSA, per germline. The germline V and J ends were trimmed by 5 bases and 3 bases, with 9 bases remaining between them. The CDR3 contains 13 residues. The CDR3 is CASSGRQTDTQYF. CDR3 in DNA: TGTGCCAGCAGCGGGCGACAGACAGATACGCAGTATTTT.

This clonotype has a handful of counts. A read error may be the cause here, since a much bigger clone is one base away. V usage is TRBV9 and J usage is TRBJ2-7; 13 bases match TRBD2. The junction had 4 bases not matched to a gene; V was cut back by 0 bases and J by 7 bases. The CDR3 has 15 residues. Germline V gene data show CDR1 as SGDLS and CDR2 as YYNGEE. The CDR3: CASSVGTSGSNEQYF. The CDR3 bases are TGTGCCAGCAGCGTAGGGACTAGCGGGAGCAATGAGCAGTACTTC. Complete variable domain (other parts from reference TRBV9 and TRBJ2-7): DSGVTQTPKHLITATGQRVTLRCSPRSGDLSVYWYQQSLDQGLQFLIQYYNGEERAKGNILERFSAQQFPDLHSELNLSSLELGDSALYFCASSVGTSGSNEQYFGPGTRLTVT.

This clonotype was found many times. J is TRBJ2-3 and V is TRBV11-2; perhaps TRBD1 as D (5 bases). Trimming took 3 bases from V and 13 from J, leaving 5 bases between them. The CDR3 is 9 amino acids. Germline-derived CDR1 and CDR2 are SGHAT and FQNNGV. The CDR3 bases are TGTGCCAGCAGCTTCAGGGAGTATTTT. This codes for CASSFREYF.

The gene calls are TRBV20-1 and TRBJ2-1; 11 bases are shared with TRBD2. V trimming: 6 bases; J trimming: 5 bases; junction bases outside the gene matches: 6. The CDR3 has 14 amino acids. CDR1 and CDR2 (germline): DFQATT, SNEGSKA (reference sequence). In nucleotides, the CDR3 is TGCAGTGCAACGACTAGCGGGATGAACAATGAGCAGTTCTTC. It specifies CSATTSGMNNEQFF.

The chain combines TRBV20-1 with TRBJ2-1; D unresolved. The tail of the sequence fits TRBJ2-7 better, so the J call may be wrong. The CDR3 has 12 residues. Germline CDR1 is DFQATT and CDR2 is SNEGSKA (reference sequence). In DNA, the CDR3 is TGCACCTACATCAGCTCCTACAATGAGCAGTACTTC. This translates into CTYISSYNEQYF.

This chain connects TRBV21-1 to TRBJ2-7; TRBD1, the D gene given by the table, was not confirmed from the DNA. TRBV21-1 is given as a pseudogene. The CDR3 has 16 residues. This CDR3 reads CASSYSNRQGSYEQYF. The CDR3 DNA sequence: TGTGCCAGCAGCTACTCGAATCGACAGGGTAGCTACGAGCAGTACTTC.

This clonotype was observed a handful of times. This chain connects TRBV5-1 to TRBJ1-5; no clear D. Trimming shortened V by 1 base and J by 0 bases, and 8 bases separated the two germline ends. Germline assignment: CDR1 SGHRS and CDR2 YFSETQ. The CDR3 sequence is 15 residues long. The CDR3 spells CASSLNGYSNQPQHF. In DNA form, the CDR3 reads TGCGCCAGCAGCTTGAACGGATATAGCAATCAGCCCCAGCATTTT. Based on the CDR3 plus reference TRBV5-1 and TRBJ1-5, the full variable domain is KAGVTQTPRYLIKTRGQQVTLSCSPISGHRSVSWYQQTPGQGLQFLFEYFSETQRNKGNFPGRFSGRQFSNSRSEMNVSTLELGDSALYLCASSLNGYSNQPQHFGDGTRLSIL.

This clonotype was detected only a few times. The gene calls are TRBV10-3 and TRBJ2-7, with 11 positions matching TRBD2. This CDR3 has 15 residues. V shed 10 bases and J 1 base; nucleotides not matched to a gene: 9. From germline, CDR1 is ENHRY and CDR2 SYGVKD. In DNA, the CDR3 is TGTGCCACCACCTCGGGACTAGCGGTTTCCTACGAGCAGTACTTC. It specifies CATTSGLAVSYEQYF.

This clonotype has more than one count but fewer than ten. V usage is TRBV2 and J usage is TRBJ2-3; D is perhaps TRBD2 (6 bases). The V gene lost 3 bases and the J gene lost 1 base, with 8 bases spanning the gap. The CDR3 spans 14 residues. Per germline, CDR1 SNHLY and CDR2 FYNNEI. The DNA for the CDR3 is TGTGCCAGCAGTGAGGCTAGCGGCACAGATACGCAGTATTTT. It is translated as CASSEASGTDTQYF. The full variable domain, rest sourced from reference TRBV2 and TRBJ2-3, is EPEVTQTPSHQVTQMGQEVILRCVPISNHLYFYWYRQILGQKVEFLVSFYNNEISEKSEIFDDQFSVERPDGSNFTLKIRSTKLEDSAMYFCASSEASGTDTQYFGPGTRLTVL.

CDR3 DNA sequence: TGCAGTGCTTCTTCGGGGGGAATCTACAATGAGCAGTACTTC. Protein product: CSASSGGIYNEQYF. This chain connects TRBV20-1 to TRBJ2-1; 7 nucleotides line up with TRBD2. The end of the DNA fits TRBJ2-7 better, so the J call may be wrong. CDR1 DFQATT and CDR2 SNEGSKA come from the germline V gene (reference sequence). This CDR3 is built from 14 residues.

This rearrangement joins TRBV15 to TRBJ1-1; 9 bases are shared with TRBD1. The CDR3 length is 15 residues. Germline assignment: CDR1 LNHNV and CDR2 YYDKDF (reference sequence). The ends lost 0 bases at V and 7 bases at J; junction bases unmatched: 6. In nucleotides, the CDR3 is TGTGCCACCAGCAGAGATGAGAGGGACAGGGATGAAGCTTTCTTT. Protein sequence: CATSRDERDRDEAFF.

The genes are TRBV20-1 and TRBJ1-1; 8 positions match TRBD1. Germline loops: CDR1 DFQATT, CDR2 SNEGSKA (reference sequence). Trimming at V came to 0 bases and at J to 7 bases, leaving 10 bases not matched to a gene. This CDR3 is built from 15 residues. The CDR3 nucleotides are TGCAGTGCTAGAGACTTTAAGGACAGGGATGGTGAAGCTTTCTTT. As protein: CSARDFKDRDGEAFF.

This clonotype has just a few counts. The chain links TRBV6-5 to TRBJ2-1; D possibly corresponds to TRBD1 (6 bases). V was trimmed by 5 bases and J by 1 base, leaving 15 bases between them. CDR3 length: 16 amino acids. CDR1 MNHEY and CDR2 SVGAGI come from the germline V gene. The CDR3 spells CASSLRPGHSYNEQFF. The CDR3 nucleotides read TGTGCCAGCAGTCTGCGTCCGGGACATTCCTACAATGAGCAGTTCTTC.

This clonotype was seen only a few times. The chain recombines TRBV12-3 or TRBV12-4 with TRBJ2-3; D uncertain. The CDR3 is 14 amino acids. Trimming removed 5 bases from V and 0 bases from J, with 9 bases in between. The CDR3 loop is CASSGVSSTDTQYF. CDR3 DNA: TGTGCCAGCAGTGGGGTTTCTAGCACAGATACGCAGTATTTT.

As DNA, the CDR3 is TGTGCCAGCAGTGGAATGGGTAAGGGGAGCAATCAGCCCCAGCATTTT. It is translated as CASSGMGKGSNQPQHF. The chain carries TRBV25-1 and TRBJ1-5; the D gene is possibly TRBD1 (5 bases). Trimming removed 4 bases from V and 1 base from J, with 14 bases in between. Germline-derived CDR1 and CDR2 are MGHDK and SYGVNS. The CDR3 sequence is 16 residues long.

The chain combines TRBV7-2 with TRBJ1-6, with TRBD1 matching over 10 bases. After removal of 1 base from V and 10 bases from J, the junction contained 10 bases not matched to a gene. Germline V gene data show CDR1 as SGHTA and CDR2 as FQGNSA. The CDR3 has 17 residues. The CDR3 nucleotides read TGTGCCAGCAGCTTAGAAGCCGGGACAGGGGTTAACTCACCCCTCCACTTT. Protein product: CASSLEAGTGVNSPLHF.